The entry below describes one T cell receptor beta chain. This entry comes from a study of blood T cell repertoires in COVID-19. Study in general: Spain, Italy and the United States supplied samples that represented acute and convalescent COVID-19. Sample material is recorded as cDNA or gDNA derived from T cells, B-cell-depleted T cells, or PBMCs.

Per the original methods: Nucleated cell number was recorded as an estimate derived from reference gene primer amplification. Assay: immunoSEQ multiplex PCR; the TCRdb copy retains only in-frame clones and omits some. V and J calls and clone size are those listed in that table; D and trimming were worked out from the DNA. The table lists 50,000 to 70,000 clones, 65% to 85% of them singletons. Sequencing was done on a sample of peripheral blood. This clonotype was obtained from a man aged 55 to 69 with acute or convalescent COVID-19.

CDR3 nucleotide sequence: TGCGCCAGCAGCACCTACGGGGGTAGCACAGATACGCAGTATTTT. Its protein is CASSTYGGSTDTQYF. This chain connects TRBV5-1 to TRBJ2-3; perhaps TRBD2 as D (6 bases). Trimming stripped 4 bases from V and 0 bases from J, with 12 bases between. This CDR3 region has 15 residues. Germline V CDR1 and CDR2: SGHRS, YFSETQ.